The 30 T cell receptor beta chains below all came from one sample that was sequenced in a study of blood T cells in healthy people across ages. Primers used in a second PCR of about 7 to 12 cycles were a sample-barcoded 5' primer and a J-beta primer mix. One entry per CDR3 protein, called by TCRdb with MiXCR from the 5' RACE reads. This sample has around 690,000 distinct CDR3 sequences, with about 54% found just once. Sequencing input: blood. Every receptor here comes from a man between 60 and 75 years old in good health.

CDR3 sequence reads: CASSTDRAKNIQYF. For the CDR3, the DNA is TGCGCCAGCAGCACGGACAGGGCCAAAAACATTCAGTACTTC. This sequence joins TRBV5-1 and TRBJ2-7; 7 bases are a match to TRBD1. The assigned J gene may be wrong: the sequence end matches TRBJ2-4 better. The length of the CDR3 is 14 residues. Germline CDR1 and CDR2: SGHRS and YFSETQ.

Here the CDR3 reads CSVSGGASQGPNEQFF. CDR3 DNA sequence: TGCAGCGTTTCCGGGGGGGCTAGTCAAGGGCCCAATGAGCAGTTCTTC. J is TRBJ2-1 and V is TRBV29-1; 8 nucleotides agree with TRBD2. The CDR3 runs to 16 residues. Germline V gene lookup returns CDR1 SQVTM and CDR2 ANQGSEA. J was trimmed by 6 bases and V by 5 bases; bases with no gene match: 15.

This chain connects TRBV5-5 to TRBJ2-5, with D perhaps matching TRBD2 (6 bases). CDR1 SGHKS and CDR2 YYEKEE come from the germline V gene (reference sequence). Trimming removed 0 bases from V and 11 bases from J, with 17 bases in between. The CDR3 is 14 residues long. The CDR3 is CASSLASRGEGQYF. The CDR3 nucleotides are TGTGCCAGCAGCTTGGCTAGCCGCGGGGAAGGGCAGTACTTC.

CDR3 sequence (DNA): TGTGCCAGCAGCTCTCAGTACCAAGAGACCCAGTACTTC. It encodes CASSSQYQETQYF. This chain connects TRBV7-6 to TRBJ2-5; D unclear. The CDR3 is 13 amino acids. Trimming left V 4 bases short and J 0 bases short, with 6 bases between. Germline loops: CDR1 SGHVS, CDR2 FNYEAQ.

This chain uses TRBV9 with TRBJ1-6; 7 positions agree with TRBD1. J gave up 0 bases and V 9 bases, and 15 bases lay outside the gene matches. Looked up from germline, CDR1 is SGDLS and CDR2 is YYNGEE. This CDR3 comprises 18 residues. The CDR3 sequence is CATDSQGTKSSYNSPLHF. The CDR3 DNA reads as TGTGCCACCGATTCACAGGGGACGAAAAGCTCCTATAATTCACCCCTCCACTTT.

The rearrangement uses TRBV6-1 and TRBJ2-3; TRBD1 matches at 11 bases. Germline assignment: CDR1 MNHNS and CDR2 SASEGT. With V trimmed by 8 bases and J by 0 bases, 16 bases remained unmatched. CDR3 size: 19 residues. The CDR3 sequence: CASRRGGQGAAYSTDTQYF. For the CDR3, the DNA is TGTGCCAGCCGTCGAGGCGGACAGGGGGCCGCGTACAGCACAGATACGCAGTATTTT.

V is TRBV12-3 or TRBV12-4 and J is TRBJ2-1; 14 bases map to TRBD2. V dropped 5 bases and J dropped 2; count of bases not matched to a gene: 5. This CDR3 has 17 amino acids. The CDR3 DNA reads TGTGCCAGCAGTGGACTAGCGGGGGGCGGACCCTACAATGAGCAGTTCTTC. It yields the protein CASSGLAGGGPYNEQFF.

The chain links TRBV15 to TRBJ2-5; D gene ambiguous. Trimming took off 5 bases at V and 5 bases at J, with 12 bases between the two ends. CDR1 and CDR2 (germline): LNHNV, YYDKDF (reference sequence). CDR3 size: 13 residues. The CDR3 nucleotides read TGTGCCACCAGCCCCCGACTCGGGGAGACCCAGTACTTC. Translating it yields CATSPRLGETQYF.

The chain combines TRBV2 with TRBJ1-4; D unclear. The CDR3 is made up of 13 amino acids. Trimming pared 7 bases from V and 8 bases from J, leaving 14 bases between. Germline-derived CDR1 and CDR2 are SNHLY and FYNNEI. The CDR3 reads CASTPLSGEKLFF. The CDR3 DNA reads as TGTGCCAGCACCCCTCTGTCGGGGGAAAAACTGTTTTTT. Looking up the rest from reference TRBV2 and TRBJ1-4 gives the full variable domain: EPEVTQTPSHQVTQMGQEVILRCVPISNHLYFYWYRQILGQKVEFLVSFYNNEISEKSEIFDDQFSVERPDGSNFTLKIRSTKLEDSAMYFCASTPLSGEKLFFGSGTQLSVL.

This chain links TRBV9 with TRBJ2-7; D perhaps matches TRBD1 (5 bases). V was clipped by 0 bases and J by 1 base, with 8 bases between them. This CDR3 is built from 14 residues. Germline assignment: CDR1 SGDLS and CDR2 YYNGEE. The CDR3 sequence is CASSVGQTSYEQYF. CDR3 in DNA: TGTGCCAGCAGCGTAGGACAGACTTCCTACGAGCAGTACTTC.

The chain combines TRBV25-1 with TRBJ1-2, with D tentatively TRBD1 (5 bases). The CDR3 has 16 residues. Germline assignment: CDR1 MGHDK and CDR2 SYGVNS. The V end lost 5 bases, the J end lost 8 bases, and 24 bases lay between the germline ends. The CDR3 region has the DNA TGTGCCAGCAGTCCCAATTTAGGGCCCAGGGCCGGGGGCTACACCTTC. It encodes CASSPNLGPRAGGYTF.

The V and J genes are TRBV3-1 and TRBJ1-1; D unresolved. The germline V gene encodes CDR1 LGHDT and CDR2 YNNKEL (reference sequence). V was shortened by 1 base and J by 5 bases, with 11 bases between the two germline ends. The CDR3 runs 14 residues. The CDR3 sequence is CASSQGAGTTEAFF. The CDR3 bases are TGTGCCAGCAGCCAAGGGGCCGGCACAACTGAAGCTTTCTTT.

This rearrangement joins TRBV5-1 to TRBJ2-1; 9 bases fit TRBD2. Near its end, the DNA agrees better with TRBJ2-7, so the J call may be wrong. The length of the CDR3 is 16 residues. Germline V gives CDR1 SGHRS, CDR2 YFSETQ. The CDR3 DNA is TGCGCCAGCAGCGCCCTGACTAGCGGCGCCAACAATGAGCAGTACTTC. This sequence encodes CASSALTSGANNEQYF.

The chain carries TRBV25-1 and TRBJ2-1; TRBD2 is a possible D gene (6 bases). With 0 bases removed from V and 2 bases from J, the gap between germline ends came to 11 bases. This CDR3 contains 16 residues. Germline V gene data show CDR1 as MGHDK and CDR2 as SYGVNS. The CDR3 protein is CASSEYNGRTYNEQFF. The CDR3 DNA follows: TGTGCCAGCAGTGAATATAACGGGAGAACCTACAATGAGCAGTTCTTC.

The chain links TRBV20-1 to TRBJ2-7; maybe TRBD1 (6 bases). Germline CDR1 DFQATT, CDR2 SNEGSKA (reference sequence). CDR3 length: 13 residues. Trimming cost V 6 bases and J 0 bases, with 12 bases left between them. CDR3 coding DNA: TGCAGTGCCCAACAGACAGGCTCCTACGAGCAGTACTTC. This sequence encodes CSAQQTGSYEQYF.

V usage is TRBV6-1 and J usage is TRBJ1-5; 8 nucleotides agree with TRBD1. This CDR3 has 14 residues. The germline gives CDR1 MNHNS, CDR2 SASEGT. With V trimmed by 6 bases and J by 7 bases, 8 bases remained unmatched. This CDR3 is CASSDLTGGQPQHF. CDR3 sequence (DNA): TGTGCCAGCAGCGACCTAACAGGGGGACAGCCCCAGCATTTT.

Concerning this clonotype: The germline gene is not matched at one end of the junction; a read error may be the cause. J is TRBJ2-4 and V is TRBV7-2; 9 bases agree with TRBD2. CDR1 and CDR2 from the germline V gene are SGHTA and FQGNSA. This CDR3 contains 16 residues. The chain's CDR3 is CVSSFAGGLAKNIQYF. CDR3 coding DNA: TGTGTCAGCAGCTTCGCGGGGGGGTTAGCCAAAAACATTCAGTACTTC.

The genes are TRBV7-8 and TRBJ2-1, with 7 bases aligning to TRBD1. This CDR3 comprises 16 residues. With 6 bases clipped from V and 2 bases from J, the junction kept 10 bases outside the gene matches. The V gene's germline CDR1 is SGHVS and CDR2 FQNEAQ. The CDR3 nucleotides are TGTGCCAGCAGACGTCCCGGGACAGCGACCTACAATGAGCAGTTCTTC. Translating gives CASRRPGTATYNEQFF.

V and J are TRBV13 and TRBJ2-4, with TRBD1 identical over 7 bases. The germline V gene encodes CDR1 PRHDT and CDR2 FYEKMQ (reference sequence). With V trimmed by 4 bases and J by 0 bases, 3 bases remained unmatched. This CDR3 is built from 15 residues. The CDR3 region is CASSSRGLAKNIQYF. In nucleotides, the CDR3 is TGTGCCAGCAGCTCCAGGGGGTTAGCCAAAAACATTCAGTACTTC.

The chain's CDR3 is CSARGIGTGYGYTF. The CDR3, as DNA: TGCAGTGCTAGAGGGATTGGGACAGGGTATGGCTACACCTTC. The chain joins TRBV20-1 to TRBJ1-2; 9 bases are a match to TRBD1. This CDR3 comprises 14 residues. Germline assignment: CDR1 DFQATT and CDR2 SNEGSKA (reference sequence). The trim removed 1 base at V and 5 bases at J, leaving 5 bases unmatched.

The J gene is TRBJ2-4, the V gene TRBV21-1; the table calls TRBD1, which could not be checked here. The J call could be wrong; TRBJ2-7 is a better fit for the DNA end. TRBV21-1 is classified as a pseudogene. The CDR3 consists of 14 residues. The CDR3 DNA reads TGTGCCAGCAGCAAACGGACAGGTTCGATCGAGCAGTACTTC. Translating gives CASSKRTGSIEQYF.

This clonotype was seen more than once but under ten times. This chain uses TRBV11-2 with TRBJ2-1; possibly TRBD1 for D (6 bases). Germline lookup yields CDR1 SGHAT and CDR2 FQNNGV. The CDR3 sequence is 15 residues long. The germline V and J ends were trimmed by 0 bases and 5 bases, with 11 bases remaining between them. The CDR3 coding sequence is TGTGCCAGCAGCTTAGAACCGGGACATCACAATGAGCAGTTCTTC. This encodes CASSLEPGHHNEQFF.

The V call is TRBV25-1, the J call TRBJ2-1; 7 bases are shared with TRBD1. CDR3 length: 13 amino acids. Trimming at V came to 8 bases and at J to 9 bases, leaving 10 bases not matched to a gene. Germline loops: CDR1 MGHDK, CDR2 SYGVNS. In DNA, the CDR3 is TGTGCCAGCCGGGACAGCCCCAGGACTGAGCAGTTCTTC. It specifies CASRDSPRTEQFF.

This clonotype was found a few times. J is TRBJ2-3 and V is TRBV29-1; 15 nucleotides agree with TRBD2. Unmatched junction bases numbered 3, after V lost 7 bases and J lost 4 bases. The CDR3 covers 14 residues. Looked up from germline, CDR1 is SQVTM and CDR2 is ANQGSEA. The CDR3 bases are TGCAGCGCCAGGACTAGCGGGGGGGCAGATACGCAGTATTTT. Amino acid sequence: CSARTSGGADTQYF.

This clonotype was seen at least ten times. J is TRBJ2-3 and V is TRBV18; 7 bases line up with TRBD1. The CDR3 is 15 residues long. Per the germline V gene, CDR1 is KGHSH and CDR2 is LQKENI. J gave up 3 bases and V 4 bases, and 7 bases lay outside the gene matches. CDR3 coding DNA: TGTGCCAGCTCACAGGACAGGCTAAGAACAGATACGCAGTATTTT. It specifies CASSQDRLRTDTQYF.

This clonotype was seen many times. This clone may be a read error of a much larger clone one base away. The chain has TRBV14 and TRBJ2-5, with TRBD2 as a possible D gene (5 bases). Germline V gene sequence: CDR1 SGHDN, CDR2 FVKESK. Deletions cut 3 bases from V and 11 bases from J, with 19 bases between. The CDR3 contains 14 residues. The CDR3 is CASSHPSPGNEQYF. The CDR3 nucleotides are TGTGCCAGCAGCCACCCGAGCCCGGGAAATGAGCAGTACTTC.

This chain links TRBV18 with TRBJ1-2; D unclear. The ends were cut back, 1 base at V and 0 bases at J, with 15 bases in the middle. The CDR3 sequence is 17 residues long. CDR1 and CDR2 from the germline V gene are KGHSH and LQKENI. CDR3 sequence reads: CASSPLAAIGSNYGYTF. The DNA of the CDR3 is TGTGCCAGCTCACCACTGGCAGCCATTGGATCTAACTATGGCTACACCTTC.

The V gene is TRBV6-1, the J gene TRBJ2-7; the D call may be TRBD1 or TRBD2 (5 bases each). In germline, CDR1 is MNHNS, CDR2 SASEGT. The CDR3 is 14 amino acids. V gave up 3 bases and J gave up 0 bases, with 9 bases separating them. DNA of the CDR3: TGTGCCAGCAGTGAGAGAGGGGACTCCTACGAGCAGTACTTC. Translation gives CASSERGDSYEQYF.

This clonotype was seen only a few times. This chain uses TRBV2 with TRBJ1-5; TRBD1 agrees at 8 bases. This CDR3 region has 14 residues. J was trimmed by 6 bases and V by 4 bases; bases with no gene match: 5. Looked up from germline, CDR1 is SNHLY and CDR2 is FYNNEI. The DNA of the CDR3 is TGTGCCAGCAGTGCCAACAGGGGGAGTCAGCCCCAGCATTTT. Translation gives CASSANRGSQPQHF.

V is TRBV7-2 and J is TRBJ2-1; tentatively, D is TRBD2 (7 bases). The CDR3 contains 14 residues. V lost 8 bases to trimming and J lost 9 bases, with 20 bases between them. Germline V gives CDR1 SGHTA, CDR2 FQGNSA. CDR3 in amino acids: CASGSGTTAAEQFF. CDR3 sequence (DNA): TGTGCCAGCGGAAGCGGGACAACCGCGGCTGAGCAGTTCTTC.